This paragraph covers one T cell receptor (beta chain) sequence. Its matching antigen is unknown. The CDR3 loop spans 16 amino acids. V shed 4 bases, J shed 10 bases, and the junction held 11 bases outside the gene matches. Germline V gene lookup returns CDR1 SGHDN and CDR2 FVKESK. PCR was performed using 60 Vbeta and 13 Jbeta primers. Sequencing used immunoSEQ multiplex PCR; TCRdb keeps in-frame clones, though not all of them. Of 100,000 to 150,000 clones listed, 77% are singletons. The data were taken from a study of cytomegalovirus exposure and HLA in healthy donors. Each donor was healthy, and each was a bone marrow donor. Study conclusions and caveats: The authors later found TCR association rates varying by HLA locus, with DRB1 most and HLA-C fewest.

The receptor was isolated from a man aged 18 to 35 in good health and CMV-seropositive. The chain joins TRBV14 to TRBJ2-1; 12 positions agree with TRBD2. The sequenced sample was PBMCs. This chain's CDR3 is CASSRWRLAGAREQFF. CDR3 sequence (DNA): TGTGCCAGCAGCCGATGGAGACTAGCGGGAGCCCGGGAGCAGTTCTTC.